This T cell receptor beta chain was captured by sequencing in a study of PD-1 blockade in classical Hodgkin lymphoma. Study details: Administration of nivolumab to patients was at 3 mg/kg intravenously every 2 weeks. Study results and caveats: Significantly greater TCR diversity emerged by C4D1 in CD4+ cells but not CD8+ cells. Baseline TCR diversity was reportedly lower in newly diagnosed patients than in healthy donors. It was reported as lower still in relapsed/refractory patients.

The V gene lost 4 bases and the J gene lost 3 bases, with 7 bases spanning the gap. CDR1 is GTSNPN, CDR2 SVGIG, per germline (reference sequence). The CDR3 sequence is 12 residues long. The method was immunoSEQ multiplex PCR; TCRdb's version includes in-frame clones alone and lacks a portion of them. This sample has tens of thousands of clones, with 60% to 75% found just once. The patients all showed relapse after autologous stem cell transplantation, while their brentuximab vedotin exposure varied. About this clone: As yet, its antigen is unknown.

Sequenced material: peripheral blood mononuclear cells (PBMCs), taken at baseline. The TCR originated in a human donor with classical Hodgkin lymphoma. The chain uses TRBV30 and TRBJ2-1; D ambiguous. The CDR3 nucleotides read TGTGCCTGGAATAACGGCTACAATGAGCAGTTCTTC. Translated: CAWNNGYNEQFF.